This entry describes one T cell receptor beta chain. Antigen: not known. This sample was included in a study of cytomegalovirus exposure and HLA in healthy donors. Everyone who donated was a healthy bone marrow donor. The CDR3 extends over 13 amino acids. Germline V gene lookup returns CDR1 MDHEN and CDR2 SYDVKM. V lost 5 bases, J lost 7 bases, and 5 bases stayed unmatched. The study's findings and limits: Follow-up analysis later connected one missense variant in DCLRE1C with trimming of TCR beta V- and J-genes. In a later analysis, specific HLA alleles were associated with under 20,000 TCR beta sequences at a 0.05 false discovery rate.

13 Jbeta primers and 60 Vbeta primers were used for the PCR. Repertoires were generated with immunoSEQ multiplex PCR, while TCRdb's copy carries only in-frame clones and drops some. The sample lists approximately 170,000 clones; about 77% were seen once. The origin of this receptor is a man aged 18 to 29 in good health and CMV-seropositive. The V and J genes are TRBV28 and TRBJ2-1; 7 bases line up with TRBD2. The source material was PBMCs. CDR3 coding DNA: TGTGCCAGCAGTCCTACGGGAGGAAATGAGCAGTTCTTC. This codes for CASSPTGGNEQFF.